The 10 T cell receptor beta chains below were found in one sample sequenced in a study of graft-versus-host responses after intestinal transplantation. Clones were sequenced by immunoSEQ multiplex PCR, and TCRdb holds only the in-frame ones, with some missing. The sample includes 96,000 or so clones, roughly 92% of them seen just once. For these TCRs, the target antigens are not known. The input for sequencing was unstimulated CD4+ T cells sorted from spleen or lymph node cells, taken before intestinal transplant. The receptors were gathered from a human donor who received an intestinal transplant.

The chain couples TRBV7-9 to TRBJ1-5; D is possibly TRBD1 (6 bases). Per germline, CDR1 SEHNR and CDR2 FQNEAQ (reference sequence). The CDR3 extends over 13 amino acids. Trimming took 5 bases from V and 5 from J, leaving 10 bases between them. The DNA for the CDR3 is TGTGCCAGCAGCGTACAGGGAGATCAGCCCCAGCATTTT. The encoded protein is CASSVQGDQPQHF.

The J gene is TRBJ1-5, the V gene TRBV6-1; 8 bases match TRBD1. This CDR3 contains 15 residues. V was pared by 3 bases and J by 3 bases, with 4 bases of the junction left unmatched. Germline assignment: CDR1 MNHNS and CDR2 SASEGT. The CDR3 here is CASSDRTGTNQPQHF. CDR3 nucleotides: TGTGCCAGCAGTGACAGGACAGGGACCAATCAGCCCCAGCATTTT.

This chain joins TRBV5-1 and TRBJ2-1; TRBD2 matches 7 bases. CDR3 size: 15 residues. V was pared by 5 bases and J by 4 bases, with 9 bases of the junction left unmatched. Germline CDR1 and CDR2: SGHRS and YFSETQ. The CDR3 coding sequence is TGCGCCAGCAGGGTTGAGCCCGGGAGGTACAATGAGCAGTTCTTC. It is translated as CASRVEPGRYNEQFF.

V and J are TRBV29-1 and TRBJ1-1; 9 bases match TRBD1. This CDR3 comprises 14 residues. Trimming took 6 bases from V and 4 from J; bases not matched to a gene: 9. The germline CDR1 and CDR2 sequences are SQVTM and ANQGSEA. CDR3 DNA: TGCAGCGTCGCAGCCGGGACAGGGTCCACTGAAGCTTTCTTT. It encodes CSVAAGTGSTEAFF.

The chain links TRBV10-3 to TRBJ2-5; 10 bases are a match to TRBD2. Germline V CDR1 and CDR2: ENHRY, SYGVKD. The CDR3 length is 17 residues. J gave up 3 bases and V 7 bases, and 14 bases lay outside the gene matches. The CDR3 DNA reads TGTGCCATCACCCGACTTCAACTAGCGGGGTGGAAAGAGACCCAGTACTTC. Amino acid sequence: CAITRLQLAGWKETQYF.

The chain joins TRBV2 to TRBJ2-7; TRBD1 agrees at 9 bases. The CDR3 covers 13 residues. J lost 7 bases, V lost 6 bases, and 7 bases had no gene match. In germline, CDR1 is SNHLY, CDR2 FYNNEI. The CDR3 loop is CASSRTGAGEQYF. DNA for the CDR3: TGTGCCAGCAGCCGGACAGGGGCAGGGGAGCAGTACTTC.

This rearrangement joins TRBV4-2 to TRBJ1-2; 11 bases are a match to TRBD1. Germline V gene sequence: CDR1 LGHNA, CDR2 YNFKEQ. The CDR3 length is 16 residues. With V trimmed by 4 bases and J by 3 bases, 7 bases remained unmatched. The chain's CDR3 is CASSRPGTGGDYGYTF. The CDR3 DNA reads TGTGCCAGCAGCCGCCCCGGGACAGGGGGTGACTATGGCTACACCTTC.

This chain connects TRBV12-1 to TRBJ1-1; the table's TRBD1 call for D was not verified on the DNA. TRBV12-1 is described as a pseudogene. CDR3 size: 16 residues. For the CDR3, the DNA is TGTGCCAGCAGCTTTGCGCCCGACAGGGGGGACACTGAAGCTTTCTTT. Translation: CASSFAPDRGDTEAFF.

The rearrangement uses TRBV7-2 and TRBJ2-7; TRBD1 might be the D (6 bases). The CDR3 runs 12 residues. Trimming took 6 bases from V and 2 from J, leaving 8 bases between them. Germline values: CDR1 SGHTA, CDR2 FQGNSA. The CDR3 region is CASRRDTYEQYF. The CDR3 DNA sequence: TGTGCCAGCAGACGGGACACCTACGAGCAGTACTTC.

This clone showed up just once. This rearrangement joins TRBV30 to TRBJ1-6, with D unclear. CDR3 length: 14 amino acids. Germline V gene lookup returns CDR1 GTSNPN and CDR2 SVGIG (reference sequence). V lost 1 base, J lost 1 base, and 5 bases lay in between. The CDR3 bases are TGTGCCTGGAGTGCGGGGTCCTATAATTCACCCCTCCACTTT. Translating it yields CAWSAGSYNSPLHF. Filled out from reference TRBV30 and TRBJ1-6, the complete variable domain reads SQTIHQWPATLVQPVGSPLSLECTVEGTSNPNLYWYRQAAGRGLQLLFYSVGIGQISSEVPQNLSASRPQDRQFILSSKKLLLSDSGFYLCAWSAGSYNSPLHFGNGTRLTVT.